The 31 T cell receptor beta chains given below trace back to one sample, sequenced in a study of blood T cell repertoires in COVID-19. TCRdb's table, derived via immunoSEQ multiplex PCR, lists solely in-frame clones and lacks some. The sample holds 190,000 or so clones; approximately 87% are singletons and the top ten take roughly 0.9%. Material for sequencing was peripheral blood. Receptors were obtained from a woman aged 18-29 years who had recovered from COVID-19.

A few counts support this clone. This rearrangement joins TRBV10-2 to TRBJ2-1, with 11 bases that match TRBD2. Germline CDR1 reads WSHSY; CDR2 reads SAAADI. After removal of 5 bases from V and 0 bases from J, the junction contained 12 bases not matched to a gene. The CDR3 sequence is 19 residues long. The CDR3 loop is CASSTTEVAGGSSYNEQFF. CDR3 sequence (DNA): TGCGCCAGCAGTACGACAGAGGTAGCGGGGGGGAGCTCCTACAATGAGCAGTTCTTC.

This clone was detected only once. The chain joins TRBV1 to TRBJ2-2; the tabulated D call, TRBD2, remains unverified against the DNA. TRBV1 is termed a pseudogene. The CDR3 sequence is 16 residues long. The CDR3 sequence is CTSSHTSGGSTGELFF. Written as DNA, the CDR3 is TGCACCAGCAGCCACACTAGCGGGGGGTCCACCGGGGAGCTGTTTTTT.

The table lists this clone with a count of one. The chain combines TRBV5-1 with TRBJ2-5; TRBD1 matches at 9 bases. The CDR3 runs to 14 residues. Per germline, CDR1 SGHRS and CDR2 YFSETQ. Trimming took 4 bases from V and 6 from J; bases not matched to a gene: 7. CDR3 amino acids: CASSLGQGIQTQYF. The CDR3 bases are TGCGCCAGCAGCCTCGGACAGGGGATACAGACCCAGTACTTC.

The CDR3 spells CASSRTGTRATEAFF. The DNA of the CDR3 is TGTGCCAGCAGTCGTACCGGGACAAGGGCCACTGAAGCTTTCTTT. The chain is built from TRBV11-2 and TRBJ1-1; maybe TRBD1 (6 bases). Germline V gives CDR1 SGHAT, CDR2 FQNNGV. The CDR3 totals 15 residues. The V end lost 6 bases, the J end lost 4 bases, and 18 bases lay between the germline ends. Drawing the rest from reference TRBV11-2 and TRBJ1-1, the complete variable domain is EAGVAQSPRYKIIEKRQSVAFWCNPISGHATLYWYQQILGQGPKLLIQFQNNGVVDDSQLPKDRFSAERLKGVDSTLKIQPAKLEDSAVYLCASSRTGTRATEAFFGQGTRLTVV.

The chain combines TRBV7-3 with TRBJ2-2, with 14 bases aligning to TRBD2. This CDR3 is built from 16 residues. Losses at the gene ends were 5 bases for V and 5 bases for J; bases not matched to a gene: 4. Germline lookup yields CDR1 SGHTA and CDR2 FQGTGA. CDR3 DNA sequence: TGTGCCAGCAGCCGGGGACTAGCGGGAGTTACCGGGGAGCTGTTTTTT. It specifies CASSRGLAGVTGELFF.

The rearrangement links TRBV19 to TRBJ2-2, with 7 nucleotides matching TRBD1. The trim removed 7 bases at V and 5 bases at J, leaving 16 bases unmatched. The germline V gene has CDR1 LNHDA and CDR2 SQIVND (reference sequence). The CDR3 sequence is 17 residues long. The CDR3 DNA follows: TGTGCCAGTAAGGGGGCGTTGGCCGGGCGGAGGACCGGGGAGCTGTTTTTT. Amino acids: CASKGALAGRRTGELFF.

This rearrangement joins TRBV2 to TRBJ2-2; 9 positions agree with TRBD2. The V gene end was trimmed by 2 bases and the J gene end by 6 bases; junction bases not matched to a gene: 4. This CDR3 is built from 15 residues. The germline V gene encodes CDR1 SNHLY and CDR2 FYNNEI. CDR3 region: CASSESSGSPGELFF. CDR3 nucleotide sequence: TGTGCCAGCAGTGAAAGTAGCGGGAGTCCCGGGGAGCTGTTTTTT.

The chain is built from TRBV9 and TRBJ2-1; the D gene is possibly TRBD2 (7 bases). V was pared by 0 bases and J by 0 bases, with 13 bases between. Germline V CDR1 and CDR2: SGDLS, YYNGEE. This CDR3 contains 17 residues. The CDR3 sequence is CASSVAPAGASYNEQFF. CDR3 sequence (DNA): TGTGCCAGCAGCGTAGCTCCGGCGGGGGCCTCCTACAATGAGCAGTTCTTC.

The chain recombines TRBV4-3 with TRBJ2-4; a possible D gene is TRBD1 (7 bases). CDR1 is LGHNA and CDR2 is YSLEER in the germline V gene. There are 17 residues in the CDR3. The V and J ends lost 1 base and 6 bases respectively, with 19 bases between them. The CDR3: CASSQARTGGVGNIQYF. The CDR3 DNA follows: TGCGCCAGCAGCCAAGCGCGGACAGGAGGGGTCGGAAACATTCAGTACTTC.

The V call is TRBV6-2 or TRBV6-3, the J call TRBJ2-7, with a possible D match to TRBD2 (6 bases). The CDR3 covers 13 residues. Trimming shortened V by 0 bases and J by 4 bases, and 7 bases separated the two germline ends. In germline, CDR1 is MNHEY, CDR2 SVGEGT. CDR3 protein: CASSYSGRYEQYF. CDR3 in DNA: TGTGCCAGCAGTTACTCAGGGAGGTACGAGCAGTACTTC.

The chain has TRBV7-9 and TRBJ2-7; possibly TRBD1 for D (6 bases). Trimming removed 3 bases at V and 1 base at J, with 7 bases between. Germline-derived CDR1 and CDR2 are SEHNR and FQNEAQ (reference sequence). This CDR3 region has 13 residues. The CDR3 sequence: CASSFGQSYEQYV. CDR3 bases: TGTGCCAGCAGCTTTGGACAGTCCTACGAGCAGTACGTC.

The chain employs TRBV7-9 and TRBJ2-7; D is unresolved. This CDR3 region has 13 residues. Trimming took 1 base from V and 3 from J, leaving 7 bases between them. Germline CDR1 and CDR2: SEHNR and FQNEAQ (reference sequence). CDR3 loop: CASSLGALYEQYV. In nucleotides, the CDR3 is TGTGCCAGCAGCTTAGGCGCGCTCTACGAGCAGTACGTC.

V gene TRBV19 combines with J gene TRBJ1-2; 7 bases agree with TRBD1. V was clipped by 5 bases and J by 2 bases; unmatched bases: 5. The germline CDR1 and CDR2 sequences are LNHDA and SQIVND (reference sequence). The CDR3 is 14 amino acids. The CDR3 sequence is CASSAGQTNYGYTF. The CDR3 bases are TGTGCCAGTAGTGCGGGACAGACGAACTATGGCTACACCTTC.

The chain combines TRBV5-1 with TRBJ2-7; 7 bases fit TRBD1. The CDR3 has 14 residues. The germline CDR1 and CDR2 sequences are SGHRS and YFSETQ. V gave up 4 bases and J gave up 4 bases; unmatched junction bases: 8. DNA for the CDR3: TGCGCCAGCAGCCCCGACAGGGACCAGTACGAGCAGTACTTC. Translation gives CASSPDRDQYEQYF.

The CDR3 reads CASSEAASGGGGELFF. The DNA of the CDR3 is TGTGCCAGCAGTGAAGCGGCTAGCGGGGGAGGCGGGGAGCTGTTTTTT. The chain combines TRBV25-1 with TRBJ2-2; the match to TRBD2 covers 10 bases. The V segment lost 2 bases and the J segment 7 bases; nucleotides outside the gene matches: 7. The V gene's germline CDR1 is MGHDK and CDR2 SYGVNS. The CDR3 is 16 residues long. The complete variable domain, with remaining parts taken from reference TRBV25-1 and TRBJ2-2, reads EADIYQTPRYLVIGTGKKITLECSQTMGHDKMYWYQQDPGMELHLIHYSYGVNSTEKGDLSSESTVSRIRTEHFPLTLESARPSHTSQYLCASSEAASGGGGELFFGEGSRLTVL.

The chain combines TRBV5-8 with TRBJ2-5; 16 bases align to TRBD2. From germline, CDR1 is SGHTS and CDR2 YDEGEE. CDR3 length: 19 residues. Trimming removed 6 bases from V and 4 bases from J; junction bases left unmatched: 15. The DNA of the CDR3 is TGTGCCAGCACCAAACTCCCGGGACTAGCGGGAGGGCCGTCAGAGACCCAGTACTTC. Protein product: CASTKLPGLAGGPSETQYF.

The chain recombines TRBV5-4 with TRBJ2-3; weak D call: TRBD1 (6 bases). Deletions cut 4 bases from V and 5 bases from J, with 17 bases between. The CDR3 covers 15 residues. Germline assignment: CDR1 SGHNT and CDR2 YYREEE (reference sequence). CDR3 nucleotide sequence: TGTGCCAGCAGCGGGCAGCTGGGGGCGAAAGATACGCAGTATTTT. Its protein product is CASSGQLGAKDTQYF.

Concerning this clone itself: Sequence at one end of the junction differs from germline and may be a read error. V is TRBV5-1 and J is TRBJ2-3; D might be TRBD1 (6 bases). The CDR3 is 16 amino acids. Germline CDR1 and CDR2: SGHRS and YFSETQ. In DNA form, the CDR3 reads TGCGCCAACAGCTTGGCCGTTACAGGGATAGGAGATACGCAGTATTTT. This encodes CANSLAVTGIGDTQYF.

The V gene is TRBV20-1, the J gene TRBJ2-2, with 12 nucleotides matching TRBD2. Germline CDR1 DFQATT, CDR2 SNEGSKA (reference sequence). V lost 6 bases to trimming and J lost 1 base; unmatched junction nucleotides: 6. The CDR3 spans 16 residues. CDR3 sequence: CSASSGLAGNTGELFF. The CDR3, as DNA: TGCAGTGCCAGTTCGGGACTAGCGGGGAACACCGGGGAGCTGTTTTTT.

The rearrangement uses TRBV27 and TRBJ1-1; a weak D match, TRBD1 (5 bases). CDR3 length equals 13 residues. In germline, CDR1 is MNHEY, CDR2 SMNVEV (reference sequence). Trimming stripped 3 bases from V and 8 bases from J, with 13 bases between. CDR3 nucleotides: TGTGCCAGCAGTTTTCAGGGAAGGACCGAAGCTTTCTTT. Encoded protein: CASSFQGRTEAFF.

The chain uses TRBV7-2 and TRBJ2-1; a weak D match, TRBD2 (6 bases). Germline assignment: CDR1 SGHTA and CDR2 FQGNSA. V shed 5 bases and J shed 5 bases, with 10 bases lying between them. The length of the CDR3 is 13 residues. The CDR3 here is CASSPRDDNEQFF. CDR3 nucleotides: TGTGCCAGCAGCCCGCGGGACGACAATGAGCAGTTCTTC.

V and J are TRBV18 and TRBJ2-3; TRBD2 matches at 13 bases. The V and J ends lost 3 bases and 2 bases, in that order; junction bases with no gene match: 5. CDR3 length equals 17 residues. Germline assignment: CDR1 KGHSH and CDR2 LQKENI. CDR3 in amino acids: CASSPTGLAGVTDTQYF. In DNA form, the CDR3 reads TGTGCCAGCTCACCGACAGGACTAGCGGGAGTCACAGATACGCAGTATTTT.

CDR3 nucleotide sequence: TGTGCCAGCAGCTTGTATATCGGGCTAGCGGGGGGGCCCTCCTACAATGAGCAGTTCTTC. Its translation is CASSLYIGLAGGPSYNEQFF. The chain links TRBV5-5 to TRBJ2-1; 12 bases are shared with TRBD2. CDR1 is SGHKS, CDR2 YYEKEE, per germline (reference sequence). With 1 base clipped from V and 0 bases from J, the junction kept 11 bases outside the gene matches. This CDR3 is built from 20 residues.

The gene calls are TRBV9 and TRBJ2-2, with D perhaps matching TRBD1 (7 bases). The CDR3 contains 15 residues. Germline V CDR1 and CDR2: SGDLS, YYNGEE. Trimming took off 4 bases at V and 3 bases at J, with 13 bases between the two ends. The DNA of the CDR3 is TGTGCCAGCAGCCCTCAGGGGGGCTACACCGGGGAGCTGTTTTTT. It yields the protein CASSPQGGYTGELFF.

The rearrangement links TRBV4-1 to TRBJ1-3; the match to TRBD1 covers 7 bases. The CDR3 is made up of 14 amino acids. The germline V gene encodes CDR1 MGHRA and CDR2 YSYEKL. V lost 3 bases, J lost 4 bases, and 3 bases stayed unmatched. Here the CDR3 reads CASSHPDRGNTIYF. The CDR3 DNA reads as TGCGCCAGCAGCCACCCGGACAGGGGAAACACCATATATTTT.

The rearrangement links TRBV27 to TRBJ2-2, with D maybe TRBD1 (6 bases). Trimming stripped 5 bases from V and 3 bases from J, with 10 bases between. CDR3 size: 14 residues. The V gene's germline CDR1 is MNHEY and CDR2 SMNVEV (reference sequence). The DNA for the CDR3 is TGTGCCAGCAGTATACAGGGAGACACCGGGGAGCTGTTTTTT. It encodes CASSIQGDTGELFF.

The chain is built from TRBV24-1 and TRBJ2-3; 8 positions agree with TRBD1. V was pared by 3 bases and J by 0 bases, with 19 bases of the junction left unmatched. The germline V gene encodes CDR1 KGHDR and CDR2 SFDVKD. This CDR3 has 21 residues. The chain's CDR3 is CATSDTWTGRTDFASTDTQYF. The CDR3 nucleotides are TGTGCCACCAGTGATACATGGACAGGGAGAACTGATTTCGCTAGCACAGATACGCAGTATTTT.

The rearrangement uses TRBV6-1 and TRBJ1-1; perhaps TRBD1 as D (5 bases). Germline lookup yields CDR1 MNHNS and CDR2 SASEGT. Trimming removed 1 base at V and 11 bases at J, with 14 bases between. This CDR3 spans 13 amino acids. For the CDR3, the DNA is TGTGCCAGCAGTGAAGAGGTTACAGGCAGGGCTTTCTTT. Amino acids: CASSEEVTGRAFF.

The V gene is TRBV6-6, the J gene TRBJ2-5; 7 bases map to TRBD2. Trimming removed 8 bases from V and 4 bases from J; junction bases left unmatched: 7. This CDR3 is 13 amino acids long. From germline, CDR1 is MNHNY and CDR2 SVGAGI (reference sequence). CDR3 sequence (DNA): TGTGCCAGCTTTCTTGGCGGGAGAGAGACCCAGTACTTC. It is translated as CASFLGGRETQYF.

This chain uses TRBV7-8 with TRBJ1-6; D gene ambiguous. The germline CDR1 and CDR2 sequences are SGHVS and FQNEAQ. V lost 1 base, J lost 1 base, and 11 bases lay in between. This CDR3 spans 17 amino acids. This CDR3 reads CASSLGVELSYNSPLHF. Written as DNA, the CDR3 is TGTGCCAGCAGCTTAGGGGTGGAGTTGTCCTATAATTCACCCCTCCACTTT.

The rearrangement links TRBV25-1 to TRBJ2-3, with 7 bases identical to TRBD2. The CDR3 sequence is 15 residues long. With V trimmed by 5 bases and J by 1 base, 6 bases remained unmatched. Germline V gene data show CDR1 as MGHDK and CDR2 as SYGVNS. The chain's CDR3 is CASSLREVRTDTQYF. The CDR3 coding sequence is TGTGCCAGCAGTTTACGGGAGGTACGCACAGATACGCAGTATTTT.